These T cell receptor beta chains were read from a single sample in a study of blood T cell repertoires in COVID-19. TCRdb's table, derived via immunoSEQ multiplex PCR, lists solely in-frame clones and lacks some. The sample shows some 150,000 clones, around 89% of them seen only once. The specimen sequenced was PBMCs or T cells enriched from blood (not recorded which). Receptors were obtained from a woman under 40 with acute COVID-19. Both conserved end residues are part of each CDR3. Fields, in order: clone size, V gene, J gene, D gene, CDR3 protein, CDR3 DNA. D genes are given only for firm matches. Part of the rows lack a size; the others show once, few, many or a class for expanded clones.

.	TRBV2	TRBJ1-1	.	CASSVGGGNTEAFF	TGTGCCAGCTCTGTGGGAGGAGGCAACACTGAAGCTTTCTTT
.	TRBV4-3	TRBJ2-7	.	CASSQLQRSYEQYF	TGCGCCAGCAGCCAGCTCCAGCGATCCTACGAGCAGTACTTC
.	TRBV27	TRBJ2-7	TRBD2	CASRTIGGSSYEQYF	TGTGCCAGCCGGACTATCGGGGGGAGCTCCTACGAGCAGTACTTC
.	TRBV30	TRBJ2-2	TRBD2	CAWTLGLGDTGELFF	TGTGCCTGGACTCTGGGACTAGGGGACACCGGGGAGCTGTTTTTT
.	TRBV11-1	TRBJ2-3	.	CASSLTRAGKTDTQYF	TGTGCCAGCAGCTTAACCAGGGCCGGAAAAACAGATACGCAGTATTTT
.	TRBV6-2/TRBV6-3	TRBJ1-6	TRBD1	CASSYSGTGASPLHF	TGTGCCAGCAGTTACTCCGGGACAGGCGCATCACCCCTCCACTTT
once	TRBV5-6	TRBJ1-5	.	CASSSKGEGNQPQHF	TGTGCCAGCAGCTCCAAAGGGGAGGGGAATCAGCCCCAGCATTTT
.	TRBV5-1	TRBJ2-7	TRBD2	CASSLGTSGTYEQYF	TGCGCCAGCAGCTTGGGTACTAGCGGTACCTACGAGCAGTACTTC
.	TRBV24-1	TRBJ1-3	.	CATSDRKTASSGNTIYF	TGTGCCACCAGTGATCGAAAGACTGCGAGCTCTGGAAACACCATATATTTT
few	TRBV18	TRBJ1-1	TRBD1	CASSPVTGAFSDTEAFF	TGTGCCAGCTCACCAGTTACAGGGGCTTTTTCGGACACTGAAGCTTTCTTT
.	TRBV5-8	TRBJ1-5	.	CASSFRSTNRNQPQHF	TGTGCCAGCAGCTTTCGGTCGACAAACAGGAATCAGCCCCAGCATTTT
.	TRBV25-1	TRBJ2-1	TRBD2	CASRPSGRFGEQFF	TGTGCCAGCAGACCTAGCGGGAGGTTCGGGGAGCAGTTCTTC
.	TRBV7-2	TRBJ2-1	TRBD2	CASSPVIPSGEQFF	TGTGCCAGCAGCCCCGTAATCCCTAGCGGAGAGCAGTTCTTC
.	TRBV11-2	TRBJ1-1	.	CASSLDRGGALNTEAFF	TGTGCCAGCAGCTTAGATCGCGGGGGCGCGTTGAACACTGAAGCTTTCTTT
.	TRBV7-2	TRBJ2-2	TRBD2	CASSAGRLASGELFF	TGTGCCAGCAGCGCTGGGCGACTAGCCTCCGGGGAGCTGTTTTTT
.	TRBV4-2	TRBJ2-3	TRBD2	CASSPEVAGESDTQYF	TGTGCCAGCAGCCCAGAAGTAGCGGGAGAATCAGATACGCAGTATTTT
.	TRBV4-1	TRBJ1-5	.	CASSRTEGASNQPQHF	TGCGCCAGCAGCCGTACGGAGGGAGCCAGCAATCAGCCCCAGCATTTT
.	TRBV15	TRBJ2-2	TRBD2	CATSSFTSGNTGELFF	TGTGCCACCAGCAGCTTTACTAGCGGGAACACCGGGGAGCTGTTTTTT
.	TRBV5-1	TRBJ1-1	TRBD1	CASSVLPGTGGQNTEAFF	TGCGCCAGCAGCGTACTCCCTGGGACAGGGGGACAAAACACTGAAGCTTTCTTT
.	TRBV19	TRBJ2-3	TRBD2	CASSISGIGTDTQYF	TGTGCCAGTAGTATTAGCGGGATAGGGACAGATACGCAGTATTTT
.	TRBV5-8	TRBJ1-1	TRBD1	CASSLQGGVNTEAFF	TGTGCCAGCAGCTTACAGGGGGGTGTGAACACTGAAGCTTTCTTT
.	TRBV21-1	TRBJ1-2	.	CASSKSGGWYGYTF	TGTGCCAGCAGCAAATCCGGAGGGTGGTATGGCTACACCTTC
once	TRBV9	TRBJ2-2	TRBD1	CASSQPRDRVNTGELFF	TGTGCCAGCAGCCAACCGAGGGACAGGGTCAACACCGGGGAGCTGTTTTTT
.	TRBV27	TRBJ2-7	.	CASSLWGGREQYF	TGTGCCAGCAGTTTATGGGGGGGCAGGGAGCAGTACTTC
.	TRBV7-2	TRBJ1-3	TRBD1	CASSLGQGSTGNTIYF	TGTGCCAGCAGCTTAGGACAGGGGTCGACTGGAAACACCATATATTTT
.	TRBV7-3	TRBJ2-6	TRBD1	CASSSSETGGVGANVLTF	TGTGCCAGCAGCTCATCCGAAACAGGGGGCGTTGGAGCCAACGTCCTGACTTTC
.	TRBV4-1	TRBJ1-1	.	CASSQGGANTEAFF	TGCGCCAGCAGCCAAGGGGGCGCGAACACTGAAGCTTTCTTT
.	TRBV19	TRBJ2-1	.	CASTAGGAGDNEQFF	TGTGCCAGTACGGCTGGGGGCGCGGGGGACAATGAGCAGTTCTTC
.	TRBV3-1/TRBV3-2	TRBJ2-3	.	CASSQGAGTDTQYF	TGTGCCAGCAGCCAAGGGGCCGGCACAGATACGCAGTATTTT
.	TRBV28	TRBJ2-7	TRBD1	CASSTGTGGREQYF	TGTGCCAGCAGTACCGGGACAGGGGGTCGCGAGCAGTACTTC
.	TRBV21-1	TRBJ2-7	.	CASSKQDRGREEQYF	TGTGCCAGCAGCAAACAGGACAGGGGGCGCGAAGAGCAGTACTTC
.	TRBV7-9	TRBJ1-5	TRBD1	CASSLDRGNQPQHF	TGTGCCAGCAGCTTGGACAGGGGCAATCAGCCCCAGCATTTT
.	TRBV2	TRBJ1-1	.	CASSEALQGSF	TGTGCCAGCAGTGAAGCGCTTCAGGGGAGCTTT